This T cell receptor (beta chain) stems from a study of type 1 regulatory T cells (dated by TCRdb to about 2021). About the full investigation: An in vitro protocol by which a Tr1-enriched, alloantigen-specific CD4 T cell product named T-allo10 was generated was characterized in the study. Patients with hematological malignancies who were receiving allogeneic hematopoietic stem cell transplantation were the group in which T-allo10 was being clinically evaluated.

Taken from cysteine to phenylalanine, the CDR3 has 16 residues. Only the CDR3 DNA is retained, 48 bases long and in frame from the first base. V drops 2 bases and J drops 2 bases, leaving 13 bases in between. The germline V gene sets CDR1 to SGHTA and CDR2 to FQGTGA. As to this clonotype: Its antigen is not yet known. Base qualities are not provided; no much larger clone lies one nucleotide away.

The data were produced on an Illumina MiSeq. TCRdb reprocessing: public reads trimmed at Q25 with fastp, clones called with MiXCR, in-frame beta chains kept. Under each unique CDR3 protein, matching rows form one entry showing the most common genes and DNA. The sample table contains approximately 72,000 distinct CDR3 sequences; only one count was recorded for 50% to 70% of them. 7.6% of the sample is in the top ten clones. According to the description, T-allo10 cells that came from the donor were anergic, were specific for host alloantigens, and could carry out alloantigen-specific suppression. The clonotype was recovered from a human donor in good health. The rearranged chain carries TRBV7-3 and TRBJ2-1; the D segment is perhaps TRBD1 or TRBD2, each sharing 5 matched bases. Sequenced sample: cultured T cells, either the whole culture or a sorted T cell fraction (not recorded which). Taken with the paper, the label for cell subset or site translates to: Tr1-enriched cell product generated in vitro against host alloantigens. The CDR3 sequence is CASSLDPPGPYNEQFF. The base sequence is TGTGCCAGCAGCTTAGACCCTCCGGGGCCCTACAATGAGCAGTTCTTC.